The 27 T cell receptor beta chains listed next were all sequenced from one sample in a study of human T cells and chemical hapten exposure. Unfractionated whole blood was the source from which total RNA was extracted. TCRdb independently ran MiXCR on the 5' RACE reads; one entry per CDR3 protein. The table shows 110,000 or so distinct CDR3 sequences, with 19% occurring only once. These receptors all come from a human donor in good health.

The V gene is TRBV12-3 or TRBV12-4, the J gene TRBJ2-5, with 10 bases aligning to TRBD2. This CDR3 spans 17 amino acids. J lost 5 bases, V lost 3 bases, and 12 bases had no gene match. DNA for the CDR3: TGTGCCAGCAGTTTTGGGGAGAGCGGGAGGGCCCGCGAGACCCAGTACTTC. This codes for CASSFGESGRARETQYF.

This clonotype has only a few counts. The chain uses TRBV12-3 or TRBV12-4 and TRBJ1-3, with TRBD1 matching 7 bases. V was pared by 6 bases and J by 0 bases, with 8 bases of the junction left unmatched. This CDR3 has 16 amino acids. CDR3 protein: CASSRLQGRSGNTIYF. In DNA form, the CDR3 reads TGTGCCAGCAGCCGCCTACAGGGGCGCTCTGGAAACACCATATATTTT.

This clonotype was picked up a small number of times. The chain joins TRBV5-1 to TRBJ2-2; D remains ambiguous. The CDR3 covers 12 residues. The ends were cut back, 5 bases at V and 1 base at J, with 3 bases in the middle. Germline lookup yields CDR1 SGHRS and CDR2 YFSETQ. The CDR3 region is CASRGNTGELFF. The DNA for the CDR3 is TGCGCCAGCAGAGGGAACACCGGGGAGCTGTTTTTT.

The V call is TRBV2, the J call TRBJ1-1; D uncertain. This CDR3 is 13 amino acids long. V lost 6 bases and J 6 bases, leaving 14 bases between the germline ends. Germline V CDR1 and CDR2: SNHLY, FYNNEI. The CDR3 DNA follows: TGTGCCAGCAGGGCGGGATTAGTCTCTGAAGCTTTCTTT. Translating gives CASRAGLVSEAFF.

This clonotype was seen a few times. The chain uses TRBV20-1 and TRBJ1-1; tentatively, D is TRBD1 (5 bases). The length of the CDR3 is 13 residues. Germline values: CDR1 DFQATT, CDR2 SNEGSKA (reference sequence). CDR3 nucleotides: TGCATATACCCGGACACCCGACGCCGTGAAGCTTTCTTT. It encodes CIYPDTRRREAFF.

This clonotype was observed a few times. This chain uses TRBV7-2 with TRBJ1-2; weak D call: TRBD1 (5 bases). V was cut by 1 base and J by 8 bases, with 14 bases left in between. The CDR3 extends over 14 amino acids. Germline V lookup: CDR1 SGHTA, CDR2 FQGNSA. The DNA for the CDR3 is TGTGCCAGCAGCTTAGATATAGGGACGTACGGCTACACCTTC. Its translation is CASSLDIGTYGYTF.

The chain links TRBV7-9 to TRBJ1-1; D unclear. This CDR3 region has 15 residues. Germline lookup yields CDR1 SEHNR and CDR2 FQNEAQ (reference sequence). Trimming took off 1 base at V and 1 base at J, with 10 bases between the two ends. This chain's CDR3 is CASSLGYGPNTEAFF. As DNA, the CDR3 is TGTGCCAGCAGCTTAGGTTACGGACCGAACACTGAAGCTTTCTTT.

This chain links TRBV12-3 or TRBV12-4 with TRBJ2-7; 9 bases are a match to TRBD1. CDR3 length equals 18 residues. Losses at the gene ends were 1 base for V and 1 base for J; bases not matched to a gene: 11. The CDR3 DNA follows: TGTGCCAGCAGTTTAGAGGGACAGGGCGGTGAGGAATCCTACGAGCAGTACTTC. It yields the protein CASSLEGQGGEESYEQYF.

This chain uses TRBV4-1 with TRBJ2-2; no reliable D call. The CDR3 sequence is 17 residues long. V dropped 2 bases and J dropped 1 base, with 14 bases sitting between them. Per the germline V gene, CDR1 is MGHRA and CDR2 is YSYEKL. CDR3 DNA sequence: TGCGCCAGCAGCCAACCCCAGCGCGCCGAGAACACCGGGGAGCTGTTTTTT. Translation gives CASSQPQRAENTGELFF.

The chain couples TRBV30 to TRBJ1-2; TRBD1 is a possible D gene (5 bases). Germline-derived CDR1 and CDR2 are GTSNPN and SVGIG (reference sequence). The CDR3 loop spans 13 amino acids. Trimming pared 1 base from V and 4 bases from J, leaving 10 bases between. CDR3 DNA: TGTGCCTGGAGTGAGGGACGGAGCTATGGCTACACCTTC. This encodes CAWSEGRSYGYTF.

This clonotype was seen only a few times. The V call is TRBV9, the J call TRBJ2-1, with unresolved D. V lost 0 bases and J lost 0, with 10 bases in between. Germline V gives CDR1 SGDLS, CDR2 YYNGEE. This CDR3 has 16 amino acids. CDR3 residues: CASSVGADVSYNEQFF. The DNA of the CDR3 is TGTGCCAGCAGCGTAGGAGCCGATGTCTCCTACAATGAGCAGTTCTTC.

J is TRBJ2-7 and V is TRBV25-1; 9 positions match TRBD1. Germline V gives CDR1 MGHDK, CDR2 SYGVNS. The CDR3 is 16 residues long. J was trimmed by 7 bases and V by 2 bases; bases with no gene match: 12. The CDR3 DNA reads TGTGCCAGCAGTGAAGTTCGGGGACAGGGACGACGGGAGCAGTACTTC. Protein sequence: CASSEVRGQGRREQYF.

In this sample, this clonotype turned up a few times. CDR3 in DNA: TGTGCCAGCAGCAAAGCTGGAAGGACAGGGGACTTCATGAACACTGAAGCTTTCTTT. Protein product: CASSKAGRTGDFMNTEAFF. The chain is built from TRBV21-1 and TRBJ1-1; no check of the table's D call, TRBD1, against the DNA was made. TRBV21-1 is a listed pseudogene. This CDR3 is 19 amino acids long.

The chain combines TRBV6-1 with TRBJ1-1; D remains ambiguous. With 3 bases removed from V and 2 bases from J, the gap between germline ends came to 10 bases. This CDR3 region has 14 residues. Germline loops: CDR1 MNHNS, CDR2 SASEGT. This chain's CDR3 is CASSDGISNTEAFF. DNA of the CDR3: TGTGCCAGCAGTGACGGCATTTCCAACACTGAAGCTTTCTTT.

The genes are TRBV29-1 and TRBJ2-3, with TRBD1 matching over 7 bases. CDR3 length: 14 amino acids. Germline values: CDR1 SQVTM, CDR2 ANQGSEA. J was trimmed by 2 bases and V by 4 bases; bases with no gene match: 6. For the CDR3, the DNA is TGCAGCGTTGTCCGGGACAGTAACACAGATACGCAGTATTTT. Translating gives CSVVRDSNTDTQYF.

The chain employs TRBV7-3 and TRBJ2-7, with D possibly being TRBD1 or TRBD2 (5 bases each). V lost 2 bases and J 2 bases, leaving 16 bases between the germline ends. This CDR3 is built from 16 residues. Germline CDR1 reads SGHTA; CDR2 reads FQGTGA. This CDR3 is CASSLATGTDPYEQYF. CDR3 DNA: TGTGCCAGCAGCTTAGCAACCGGGACGGATCCCTACGAGCAGTACTTC.

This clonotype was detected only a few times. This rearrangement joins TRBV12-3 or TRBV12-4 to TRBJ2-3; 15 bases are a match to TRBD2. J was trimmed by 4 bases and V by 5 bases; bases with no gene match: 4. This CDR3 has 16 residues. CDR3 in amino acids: CASSPGLAGGADTQYF. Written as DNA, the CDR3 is TGTGCCAGCAGTCCGGGACTAGCGGGAGGAGCAGATACGCAGTATTTT.

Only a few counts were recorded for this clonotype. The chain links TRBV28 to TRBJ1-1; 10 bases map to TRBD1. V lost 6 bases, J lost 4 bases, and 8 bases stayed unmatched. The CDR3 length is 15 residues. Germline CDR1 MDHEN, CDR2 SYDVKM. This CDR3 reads CASSPGQGWFTEAFF. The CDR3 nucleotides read TGTGCCAGCAGCCCGGGACAGGGGTGGTTCACTGAAGCTTTCTTT. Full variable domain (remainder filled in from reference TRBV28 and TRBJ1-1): DVKVTQSSRYLVKRTGEKVFLECVQDMDHENMFWYRQDPGLGLRLIYFSYDVKMKEKGDIPEGYSVSREKKERFSLILESASTNQTSMYLCASSPGQGWFTEAFFGQGTRLTVV.

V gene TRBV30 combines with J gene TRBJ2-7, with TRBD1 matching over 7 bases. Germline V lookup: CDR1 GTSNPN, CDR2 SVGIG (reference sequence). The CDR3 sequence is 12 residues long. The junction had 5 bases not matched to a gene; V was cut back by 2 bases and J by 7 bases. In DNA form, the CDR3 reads TGTGCCTGGAGTACAGGGGCAGGGGAGCAGTACTTC. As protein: CAWSTGAGEQYF.

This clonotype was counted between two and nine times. The CDR3 DNA sequence: TGCGCCAGCAGAGCACACGGGGGGGGAGAGCAGTACTTC. Translation gives CASRAHGGGEQYF. The J gene is TRBJ2-7, the V gene TRBV4-1; 8 nucleotides agree with TRBD2. The CDR3 length is 13 residues. The V gene end was trimmed by 6 bases and the J gene end by 7 bases; junction bases not matched to a gene: 8. Per germline, CDR1 MGHRA and CDR2 YSYEKL.

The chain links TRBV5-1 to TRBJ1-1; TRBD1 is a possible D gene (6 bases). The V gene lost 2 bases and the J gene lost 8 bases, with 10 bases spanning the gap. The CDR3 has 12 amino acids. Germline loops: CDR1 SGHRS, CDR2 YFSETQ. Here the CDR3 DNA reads TGCGCCAGCAGCTTACAGGGCATCGAAGCTTTCTTT. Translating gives CASSLQGIEAFF.

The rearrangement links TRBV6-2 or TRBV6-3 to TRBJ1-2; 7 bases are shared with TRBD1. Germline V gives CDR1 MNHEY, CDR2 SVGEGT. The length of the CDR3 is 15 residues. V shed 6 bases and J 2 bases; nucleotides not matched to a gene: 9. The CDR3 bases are TGTGCCAGCAGGCTCGCCGGGACAGCAAACTATGGCTACACCTTC. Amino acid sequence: CASRLAGTANYGYTF.

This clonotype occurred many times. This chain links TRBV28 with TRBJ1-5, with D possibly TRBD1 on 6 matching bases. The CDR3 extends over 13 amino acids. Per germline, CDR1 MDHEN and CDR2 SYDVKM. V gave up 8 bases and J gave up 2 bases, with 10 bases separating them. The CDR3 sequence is CASQGTGNQPQHF. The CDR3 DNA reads TGTGCCAGCCAGGGGACGGGCAATCAGCCCCAGCATTTT.

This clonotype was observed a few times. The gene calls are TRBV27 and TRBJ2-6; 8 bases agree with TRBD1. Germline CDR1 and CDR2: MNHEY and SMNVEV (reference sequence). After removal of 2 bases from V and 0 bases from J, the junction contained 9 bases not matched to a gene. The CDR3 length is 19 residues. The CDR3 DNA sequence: TGTGCCAGCAGTTTAAGCACAGACAGGGGCCTCTCTGGGGCCAACGTCCTGACTTTC. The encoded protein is CASSLSTDRGLSGANVLTF.

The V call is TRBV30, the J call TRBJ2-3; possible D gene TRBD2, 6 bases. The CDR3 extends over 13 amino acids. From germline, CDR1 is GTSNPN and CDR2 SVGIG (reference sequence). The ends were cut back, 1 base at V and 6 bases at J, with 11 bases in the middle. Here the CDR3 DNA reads TGTGCCTGGAGTGGTAGTGCGGGGGATACGCAGTATTTT. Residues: CAWSGSAGDTQYF.

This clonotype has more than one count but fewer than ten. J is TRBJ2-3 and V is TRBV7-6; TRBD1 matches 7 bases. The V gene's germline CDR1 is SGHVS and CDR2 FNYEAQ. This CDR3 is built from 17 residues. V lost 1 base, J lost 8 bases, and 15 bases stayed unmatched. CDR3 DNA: TGTGCCAGCAGCTTAGGGGGGACAGACCCCCGGGCAGGTACGCAGTATTTT. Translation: CASSLGGTDPRAGTQYF. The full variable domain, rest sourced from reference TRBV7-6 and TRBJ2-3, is GAGVSQSPRYKVTKRGQDVALRCDPISGHVSLYWYRQALGQGPEFLTYFNYEAQQDKSGLPNDRFSAERPEGSISTLTIQRTEQRDSAMYRCASSLGGTDPRAGTQYFGPGTRLTVL.

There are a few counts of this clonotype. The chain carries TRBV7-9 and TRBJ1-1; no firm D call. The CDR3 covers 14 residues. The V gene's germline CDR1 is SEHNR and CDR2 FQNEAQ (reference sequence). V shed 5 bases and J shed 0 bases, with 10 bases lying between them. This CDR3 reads CASSPGPVNTEAFF. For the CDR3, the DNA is TGTGCCAGCAGCCCCGGCCCGGTGAACACTGAAGCTTTCTTT.